This T cell receptor beta chain was sequenced in a study of control samples from healthy donors and cancer patients. Sequencing was performed with immunoSEQ multiplex PCR; in TCRdb, only in-frame clones are kept and a portion is missing. Here the sample spans about 120,000 clones, around 86% being singletons. For this clone: Other DNA variants within this sample encode the same CDR3.

Germline V lookup: CDR1 SGHRS, CDR2 YFSETQ. Germline trimming cut 4 bases from V and 3 bases from J; bases unmatched to any gene: 2. This CDR3 is 13 amino acids long. This sequence was found in a man aged 40-55 years in good health. The chain couples TRBV5-1 to TRBJ1-1; 8 bases agree with TRBD1. Sample: blood. The CDR3 DNA sequence: TGCGCCAGCAGCCTGGACAGGGACACTGAAGCTTTCTTT. Protein sequence: CASSLDRDTEAFF.